The 8 T cell receptor beta chains given below trace back to one sample, sequenced in a study of T cell repertoires in cytomegalovirus infection. Their target antigens are unknown. TCRdb re-derived calls from the reads in MiXCR, one entry per CDR3 protein. The sample records around 81,000 distinct CDR3 sequences, around 37% being singletons. The source was CD8+ T cells from cultured PBMCs, collected from culture after CMV antigen stimulation. Source of these receptors: a human donor in good health (CMV status not recorded). Some clones in this sample may be carry-over from other donors' samples.

The rearrangement uses TRBV20-1 and TRBJ1-5; tentatively, D is TRBD1 (5 bases). V dropped 5 bases and J dropped 5 bases, with 19 bases sitting between them. The germline gives CDR1 DFQATT, CDR2 SNEGSKA (reference sequence). This CDR3 is built from 15 residues. CDR3 nucleotide sequence: TGCAGTGCTGGAAGGACGGTCCCGGGGCATCAGCCCCAGCATTTT. Amino acid sequence: CSAGRTVPGHQPQHF.

This clonotype was counted only a few times. This chain joins TRBV28 and TRBJ1-1; D might be TRBD1 (5 bases). The CDR3 has 15 amino acids. From germline, CDR1 is MDHEN and CDR2 SYDVKM. Trimming stripped 5 bases from V and 5 bases from J, with 18 bases between. CDR3 DNA sequence: TGTGCCAGCAGTCAGGGCCCGGGGGGAAGTACTGAAGCTTTCTTT. Translation: CASSQGPGGSTEAFF.

V usage is TRBV19 and J usage is TRBJ1-1; 7 bases align to TRBD1. Per germline, CDR1 LNHDA and CDR2 SQIVND (reference sequence). The CDR3 is 15 amino acids. With V trimmed by 5 bases and J by 3 bases, 9 bases remained unmatched. The CDR3 is CASSPPRGGYTEAFF. The CDR3, as DNA: TGTGCCAGTAGTCCTCCCCGAGGGGGCTACACTGAAGCTTTCTTT.

The V and J genes are TRBV7-9 and TRBJ1-6; tentative D call: TRBD1 (5 bases). V lost 8 bases, J lost 9 bases, and 20 bases lay in between. The germline V gene encodes CDR1 SEHNR and CDR2 FQNEAQ (reference sequence). The CDR3 contains 15 residues. The CDR3 coding sequence is TGTGCCAGCGCCTTAGGGGAGGGGCTGGGTTCACCCCTCCACTTT. Amino acids: CASALGEGLGSPLHF.

The chain has TRBV7-9 and TRBJ2-5; the match to TRBD2 covers 10 bases. The CDR3 length is 15 residues. V shed 5 bases, J shed 5 bases, and the junction held 8 bases outside the gene matches. Looked up from germline, CDR1 is SEHNR and CDR2 is FQNEAQ (reference sequence). Here the CDR3 reads CASSALAGSRETQYF. For the CDR3, the DNA is TGTGCCAGCAGCGCACTAGCGGGGAGCCGGGAGACCCAGTACTTC.

In this sample, this clonotype turned up once. The V gene is TRBV28, the J gene TRBJ2-1; D ambiguous. V shed 8 bases and J shed 7 bases, with 12 bases lying between them. The CDR3 runs to 12 residues. Germline V gene data show CDR1 as MDHEN and CDR2 as SYDVKM. CDR3 DNA sequence: TGTGCCAGCGACCGGGCGCGAAATGAGCAGTTCTTC. Translating gives CASDRARNEQFF.

This clonotype was detected a few times. The chain employs TRBV7-2 and TRBJ2-7, with D maybe TRBD2 (7 bases). Per germline, CDR1 SGHTA and CDR2 FQGNSA. CDR3 length equals 15 residues. Trimming took off 1 base at V and 3 bases at J, with 13 bases between the two ends. The CDR3 protein is CASSLEGGGFYEQYF. The CDR3 coding sequence is TGTGCCAGCAGCTTAGAGGGGGGGGGCTTCTACGAGCAGTACTTC.

This clonotype appeared once. The chain uses TRBV27 and TRBJ2-7; 9 nucleotides match TRBD1. V lost 4 bases and J lost 5; bases outside the gene matches: 6. Germline V lookup: CDR1 MNHEY, CDR2 SMNVEV (reference sequence). The length of the CDR3 is 14 residues. The CDR3, as DNA: TGTGCCAGCAGTTCAAGGGACAGGGTCCACGAGCAGTACTTC. This encodes CASSSRDRVHEQYF.